Listed below are T cell receptor beta chains from one sample, sequenced in a study of human T cells and chemical hapten exposure. From the RACE reads, TCRdb called clonotypes with MiXCR, one entry per CDR3 protein. Among more than 65,000 distinct CDR3 sequences listed, roughly 7.2% were seen once. The sequences come from whole blood, collected in connection with sensitization to the hapten diphenylcyclopropenone (DPC). The source is a woman in her twenties or thirties with alopecia areata. Some clones in this sample may be carry-over from other donors' samples. Both conserved end residues are part of each CDR3. D genes are given only for firm matches. Not every row has a clone size; where given, it reads once, few, many or a size class.

V gene: TRBV5-1
clone size: few
CDR3 length: 16
J gene: TRBJ2-7
D gene: TRBD1
CDR3 protein: CASSLATGGHTYEQYF
CDR3 DNA: TGCGCCAGCAGCTTGGCTACAGGGGGCCACACCTACGAGCAGTACTTC

V gene: TRBV7-9
clone size: many
CDR3 length: 12
J gene: TRBJ2-2
D gene: -
CDR3 protein: CASSPHSGELFF
CDR3 DNA: TGTGCCAGCAGCCCCCACTCCGGGGAGCTGTTTTTT

V gene: TRBV20-1
clone size: many
CDR3 length: 13
J gene: TRBJ2-3
D gene: TRBD2
CDR3 protein: CSASAGGVDTQYF
CDR3 DNA: TGCAGTGCTAGTGCGGGGGGGGTGGATACGCAGTATTTT

V gene: TRBV5-1
clone size: many
CDR3 length: 15
J gene: TRBJ1-1
D gene: TRBD1
CDR3 protein: CASSTWTGTNTEAFF
CDR3 DNA: TGCGCCAGCAGCACTTGGACAGGGACGAACACTGAAGCTTTCTTT

V gene: TRBV18
clone size: few
CDR3 length: 14
J gene: TRBJ1-1
D gene: -
CDR3 protein: CASSPPLRNTEAFF
CDR3 DNA: TGTGCCAGCTCACCACCGCTTAGGAACACTGAAGCTTTCTTT

V gene: TRBV15
clone size: many
CDR3 length: 15
J gene: TRBJ2-1
D gene: TRBD2
CDR3 protein: CATSRGSGGNNEQFF
CDR3 DNA: TGTGCCACCAGCAGAGGTAGCGGGGGTAACAATGAGCAGTTCTTC

V gene: TRBV6-5
clone size: many
CDR3 length: 15
J gene: TRBJ2-7
D gene: TRBD2
CDR3 protein: CASRLSGGPSYEQYF
CDR3 DNA: TGTGCCAGCAGATTAAGCGGGGGGCCCTCCTACGAGCAGTACTTC

V gene: TRBV29-1
clone size: few
CDR3 length: 12
J gene: TRBJ1-2
D gene: -
CDR3 protein: CSVGQQNYGYTF
CDR3 DNA: TGCAGCGTCGGTCAACAGAACTATGGCTACACCTTC

V gene: TRBV5-1
clone size: few
CDR3 length: 13
J gene: TRBJ1-1
D gene: TRBD1
CDR3 protein: CASSSGTAYEAFF
CDR3 DNA: TGCGCCAGCAGCTCCGGGACAGCTTATGAAGCTTTCTTT

V gene: TRBV11-2
clone size: many
CDR3 length: 11
J gene: TRBJ2-7
D gene: -
CDR3 protein: CASSPSYEQYF
CDR3 DNA: TGTGCCAGCAGCCCGAGCTACGAGCAGTACTTC

V gene: TRBV7-9
clone size: -
CDR3 length: 12
J gene: TRBJ2-2
D gene: -
CDR3 protein: CASCRETGELFF
CDR3 DNA: TGTGCCAGCTGTCGGGAGACCGGGGAGCTGTTTTTT

V gene: TRBV6-5
clone size: many
CDR3 length: 16
J gene: TRBJ1-3
D gene: -
CDR3 protein: CASSYSMGKTGNTIYF
CDR3 DNA: TGTGCCAGCAGTTACTCGATGGGGAAAACTGGAAACACCATATATTTT

V gene: TRBV5-8
clone size: many
CDR3 length: 19
J gene: TRBJ1-5
D gene: -
CDR3 protein: CASSLFLGTGADSNQPQHF
CDR3 DNA: TGTGCCAGCAGCTTGTTTCTGGGGACCGGGGCTGATAGCAATCAGCCCCAGCATTTT

V gene: TRBV27
clone size: -
CDR3 length: 15
J gene: TRBJ2-4
D gene: TRBD1
CDR3 protein: CASSRTGGTMVIQYF
CDR3 DNA: TGTGCCAGCTCAAGGACAGGGGGCACCATGGTCATTCAGTACTTC

V gene: TRBV30
clone size: many
CDR3 length: 12
J gene: TRBJ1-6
D gene: -
CDR3 protein: CAWSKVSSPLHF
CDR3 DNA: TGTGCCTGGAGTAAAGTCAGTTCACCCCTCCACTTT

V gene: TRBV2
clone size: many
CDR3 length: 12
J gene: TRBJ2-1
D gene: -
CDR3 protein: CASRDGTPEQFF
CDR3 DNA: TGTGCCAGCAGGGACGGGACTCCTGAGCAGTTCTTC

V gene: TRBV5-1
clone size: -
CDR3 length: 14
J gene: TRBJ1-2
D gene: -
CDR3 protein: CASSLDPPLTGYTF
CDR3 DNA: TGCGCCAGCAGCTTGGACCCCCCGCTTACGGGCTACACCTTC

V gene: TRBV19
clone size: -
CDR3 length: 13
J gene: TRBJ1-2
D gene: TRBD1
CDR3 protein: CASSPGTVHGYTF
CDR3 DNA: TGTGCCAGTAGTCCCGGGACAGTGCATGGCTACACCTTC

V gene: TRBV7-8
clone size: -
CDR3 length: 15
J gene: TRBJ2-7
D gene: -
CDR3 protein: CASREGVGIFYEQYF
CDR3 DNA: TGTGCCAGCAGGGAGGGTGTCGGGATTTTCTACGAGCAGTACTTC

V gene: TRBV3-1
clone size: -
CDR3 length: 16
J gene: TRBJ1-2
D gene: TRBD1
CDR3 protein: CASSLIQGTRNYGYTF
CDR3 DNA: TGTGCCAGCAGCCTCATACAGGGGACCAGGAACTATGGCTACACCTTC

V gene: TRBV19
clone size: many
CDR3 length: 16
J gene: TRBJ2-7
D gene: -
CDR3 protein: CASSGSDSLSSYEQYF
CDR3 DNA: TGTGCCAGTAGTGGGTCGGACAGTTTAAGCTCCTACGAGCAGTACTTC

V gene: TRBV27
clone size: few
CDR3 length: 14
J gene: TRBJ1-1
D gene: TRBD1
CDR3 protein: CASSSILRQGEAFF
CDR3 DNA: TGTGCCAGCAGTTCGATTTTAAGACAGGGAGAAGCTTTCTTT

V gene: TRBV20-1
clone size: few
CDR3 length: 12
J gene: TRBJ1-2
D gene: -
CDR3 protein: CSARDLSYGYTF
CDR3 DNA: TGCAGTGCTAGAGATCTGAGCTATGGCTACACCTTC

V gene: TRBV3-1
clone size: many
CDR3 length: 15
J gene: TRBJ2-3
D gene: TRBD2
CDR3 protein: CASRQAGASTDTQYF
CDR3 DNA: TGTGCCAGCAGGCAAGCGGGGGCGTCCACAGATACGCAGTATTTT